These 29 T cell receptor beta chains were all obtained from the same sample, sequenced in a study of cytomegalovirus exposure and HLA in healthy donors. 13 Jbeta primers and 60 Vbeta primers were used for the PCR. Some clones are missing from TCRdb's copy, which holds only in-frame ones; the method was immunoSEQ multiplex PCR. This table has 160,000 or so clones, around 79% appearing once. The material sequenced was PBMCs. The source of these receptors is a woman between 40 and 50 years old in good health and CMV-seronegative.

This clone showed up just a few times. The CDR3 is CASSPGTGEGYEQYF. CDR3 DNA sequence: TGTGCCAGCAGCCCAGGGACAGGGGAAGGCTACGAGCAGTACTTC. This chain uses TRBV11-2 with TRBJ2-7; 10 bases are shared with TRBD1. The CDR3 spans 15 residues. J lost 3 bases, V lost 5 bases, and 7 bases had no gene match. Germline-derived CDR1 and CDR2 are SGHAT and FQNNGV.

CDR3 region: CASSKANEQFF. The CDR3 bases are TGCGCCAGCAGCAAAGCCAATGAGCAGTTCTTC. This chain connects TRBV5-1 to TRBJ2-1; D is unclear. The length of the CDR3 is 11 residues. Germline values: CDR1 SGHRS, CDR2 YFSETQ. The germline V and J ends were trimmed by 4 bases and 6 bases, with 5 bases remaining between them. Looking up the rest from reference TRBV5-1 and TRBJ2-1 gives the full variable domain: KAGVTQTPRYLIKTRGQQVTLSCSPISGHRSVSWYQQTPGQGLQFLFEYFSETQRNKGNFPGRFSGRQFSNSRSEMNVSTLELGDSALYLCASSKANEQFFGPGTRLTVL.

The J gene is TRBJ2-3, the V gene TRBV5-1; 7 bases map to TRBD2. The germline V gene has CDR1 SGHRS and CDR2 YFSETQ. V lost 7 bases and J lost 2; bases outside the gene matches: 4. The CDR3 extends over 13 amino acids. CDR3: CASSSGVTDTQYF. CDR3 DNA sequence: TGCGCCAGCTCCAGCGGGGTCACAGATACGCAGTATTTT.

Written as DNA, the CDR3 is TGTGCCAGCAGGGGGACAGAACCCAATCAGCCCCAGCATTTT. It is translated as CASRGTEPNQPQHF. This rearrangement joins TRBV6-1 to TRBJ1-5; 7 bases line up with TRBD1. Germline V gene sequence: CDR1 MNHNS, CDR2 SASEGT. The ends lost 6 bases at V and 3 bases at J; junction bases unmatched: 5. The CDR3 is 14 residues long.

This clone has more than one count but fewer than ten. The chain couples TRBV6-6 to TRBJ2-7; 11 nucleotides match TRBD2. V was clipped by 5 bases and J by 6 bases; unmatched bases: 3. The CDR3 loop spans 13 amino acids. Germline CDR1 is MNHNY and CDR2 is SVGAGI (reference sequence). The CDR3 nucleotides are TGTGCCAGCAGTCTAGCGGGGGGCAGCGAGCAGTACTTC. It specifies CASSLAGGSEQYF.

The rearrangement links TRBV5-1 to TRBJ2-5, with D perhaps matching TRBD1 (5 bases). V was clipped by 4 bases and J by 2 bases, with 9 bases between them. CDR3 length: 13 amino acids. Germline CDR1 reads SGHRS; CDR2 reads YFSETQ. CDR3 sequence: CASSETVQETQYF. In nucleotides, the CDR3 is TGCGCCAGCAGCGAGACAGTTCAAGAGACCCAGTACTTC.

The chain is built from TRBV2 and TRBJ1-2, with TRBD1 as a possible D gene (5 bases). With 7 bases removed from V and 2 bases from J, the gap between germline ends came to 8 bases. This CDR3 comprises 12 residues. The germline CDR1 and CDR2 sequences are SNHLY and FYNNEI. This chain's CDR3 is CASKQENYGYTF. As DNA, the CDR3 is TGTGCCAGCAAACAGGAGAACTATGGCTACACCTTC.

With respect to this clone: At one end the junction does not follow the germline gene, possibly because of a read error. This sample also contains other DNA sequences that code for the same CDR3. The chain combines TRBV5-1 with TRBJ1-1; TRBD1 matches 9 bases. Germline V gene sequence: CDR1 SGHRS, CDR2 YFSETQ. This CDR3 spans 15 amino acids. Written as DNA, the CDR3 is TGCGCCAGCAGCTTGGATGGACAGGGGAACACTGAGGCTTTCTTT. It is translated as CASSLDGQGNTEAFF.

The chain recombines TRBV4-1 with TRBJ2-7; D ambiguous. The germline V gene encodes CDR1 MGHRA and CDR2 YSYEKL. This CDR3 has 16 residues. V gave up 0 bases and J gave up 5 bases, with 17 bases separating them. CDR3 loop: CASSQDLSPPFHEQYF. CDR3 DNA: TGCGCCAGCAGCCAAGATCTCTCTCCTCCGTTCCACGAGCAGTACTTC.

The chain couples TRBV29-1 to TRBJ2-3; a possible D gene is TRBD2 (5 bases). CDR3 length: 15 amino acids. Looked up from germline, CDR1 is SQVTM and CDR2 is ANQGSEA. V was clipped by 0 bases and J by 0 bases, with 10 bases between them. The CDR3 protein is CSVEDLTGSTDTQYF. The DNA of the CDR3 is TGCAGCGTTGAAGATTTAACGGGGAGCACAGATACGCAGTATTTT.

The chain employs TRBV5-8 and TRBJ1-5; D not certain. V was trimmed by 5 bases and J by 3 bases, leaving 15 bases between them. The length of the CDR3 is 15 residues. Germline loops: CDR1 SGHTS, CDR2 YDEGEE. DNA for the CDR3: TGTGCCAGCAGACCCGACACTCTCCCCAATCAGCCCCAGCATTTT. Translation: CASRPDTLPNQPQHF.

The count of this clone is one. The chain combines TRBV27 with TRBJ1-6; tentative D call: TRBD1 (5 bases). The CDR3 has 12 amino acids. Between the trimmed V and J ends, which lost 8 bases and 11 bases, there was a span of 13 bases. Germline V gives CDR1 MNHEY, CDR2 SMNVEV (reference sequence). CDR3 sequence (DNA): TGTGCCAGCCGGGGGGGAGGACCACCCCTCCACTTT. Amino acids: CASRGGGPPLHF.

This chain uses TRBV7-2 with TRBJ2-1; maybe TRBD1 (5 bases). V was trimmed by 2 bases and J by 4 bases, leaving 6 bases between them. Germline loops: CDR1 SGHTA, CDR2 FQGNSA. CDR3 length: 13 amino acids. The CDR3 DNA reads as TGTGCCAGCAGCTTAAACAGGTACAATGAGCAGTTCTTC. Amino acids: CASSLNRYNEQFF.

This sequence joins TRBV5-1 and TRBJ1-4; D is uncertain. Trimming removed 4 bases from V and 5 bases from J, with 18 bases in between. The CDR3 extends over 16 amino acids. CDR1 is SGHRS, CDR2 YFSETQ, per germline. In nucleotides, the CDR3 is TGCGCCAGCAGCATCCTACCGTCCCTCGAGAATGAAAAACTGTTTTTT. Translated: CASSILPSLENEKLFF.

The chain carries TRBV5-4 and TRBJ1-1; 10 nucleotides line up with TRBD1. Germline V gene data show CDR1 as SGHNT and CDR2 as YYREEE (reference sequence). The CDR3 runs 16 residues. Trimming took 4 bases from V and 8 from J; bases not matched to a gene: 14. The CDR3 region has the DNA TGTGCCAGCAGCCCGGGACAGGGGTCCCTCCCCACCGAAGCTTTCTTT. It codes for CASSPGQGSLPTEAFF.

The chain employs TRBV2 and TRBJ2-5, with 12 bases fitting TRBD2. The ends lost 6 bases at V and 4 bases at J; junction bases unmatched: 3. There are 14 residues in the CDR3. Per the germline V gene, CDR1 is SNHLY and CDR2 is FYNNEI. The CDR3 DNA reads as TGTGCCAGCAGGGGGGGACTAGCGGGAGAGACCCAGTACTTC. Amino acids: CASRGGLAGETQYF.

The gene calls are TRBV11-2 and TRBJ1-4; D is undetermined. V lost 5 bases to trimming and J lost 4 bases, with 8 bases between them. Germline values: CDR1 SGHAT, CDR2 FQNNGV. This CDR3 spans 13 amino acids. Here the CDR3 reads CASSDGLNEKLFF. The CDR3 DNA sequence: TGTGCCAGCAGCGACGGACTTAATGAAAAACTGTTTTTT.

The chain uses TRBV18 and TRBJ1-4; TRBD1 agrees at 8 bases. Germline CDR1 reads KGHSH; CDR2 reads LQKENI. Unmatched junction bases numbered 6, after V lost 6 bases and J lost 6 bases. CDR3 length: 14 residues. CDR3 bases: TGTGCCAGCTCGCCGACAGGGGCAGATGAAAAACTGTTTTTT. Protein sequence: CASSPTGADEKLFF.

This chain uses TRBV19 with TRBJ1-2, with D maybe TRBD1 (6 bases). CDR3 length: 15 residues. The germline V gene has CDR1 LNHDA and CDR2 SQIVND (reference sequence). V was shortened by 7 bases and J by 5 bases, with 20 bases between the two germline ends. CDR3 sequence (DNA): TGTGCCAGTACCCCACTGGACAGCCGCATTTATGGCTACACCTTC. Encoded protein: CASTPLDSRIYGYTF. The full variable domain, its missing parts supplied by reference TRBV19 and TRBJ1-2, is DGGITQSPKYLFRKEGQNVTLSCEQNLNHDAMYWYRQDPGQGLRLIYYSQIVNDFQKGDIAEGYSVSREKKESFPLTVTSAQKNPTAFYLCASTPLDSRIYGYTFGSGTRLTVV.

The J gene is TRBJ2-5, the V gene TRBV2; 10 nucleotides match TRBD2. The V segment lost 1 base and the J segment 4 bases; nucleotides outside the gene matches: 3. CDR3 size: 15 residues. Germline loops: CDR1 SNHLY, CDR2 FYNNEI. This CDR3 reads CASSEEAGGSETQYF. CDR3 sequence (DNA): TGTGCCAGCAGTGAAGAAGCGGGGGGGTCAGAGACCCAGTACTTC.

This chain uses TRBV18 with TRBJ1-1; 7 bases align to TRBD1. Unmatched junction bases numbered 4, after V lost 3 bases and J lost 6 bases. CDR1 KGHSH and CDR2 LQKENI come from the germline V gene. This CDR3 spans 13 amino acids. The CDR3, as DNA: TGTGCCAGCTCACCCCAAGGGACAGCTGAAGCTTTCTTT. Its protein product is CASSPQGTAEAFF. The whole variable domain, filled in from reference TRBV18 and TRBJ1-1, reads NAGVMQNPRHLVRRRGQEARLRCSPMKGHSHVYWYRQLPEEGLKFMVYLQKENIIDESGMPKERFSAEFPKEGPSILRIQQVVRGDSAAYFCASSPQGTAEAFFGQGTRLTVV.

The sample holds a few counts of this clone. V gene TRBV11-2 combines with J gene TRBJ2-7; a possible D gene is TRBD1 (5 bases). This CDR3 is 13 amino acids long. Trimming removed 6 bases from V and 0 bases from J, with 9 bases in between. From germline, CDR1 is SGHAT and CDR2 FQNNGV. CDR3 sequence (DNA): TGTGCCAGCAGACCCGACAGCTCCTACGAGCAGTACTTC. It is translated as CASRPDSSYEQYF.

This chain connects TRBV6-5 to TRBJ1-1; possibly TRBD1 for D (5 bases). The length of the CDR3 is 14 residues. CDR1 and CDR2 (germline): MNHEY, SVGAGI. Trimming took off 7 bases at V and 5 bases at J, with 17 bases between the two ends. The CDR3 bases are TGTGCCAGCATCCAATGGAGGGGCGCGACTGAAGCTTTCTTT. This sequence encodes CASIQWRGATEAFF.

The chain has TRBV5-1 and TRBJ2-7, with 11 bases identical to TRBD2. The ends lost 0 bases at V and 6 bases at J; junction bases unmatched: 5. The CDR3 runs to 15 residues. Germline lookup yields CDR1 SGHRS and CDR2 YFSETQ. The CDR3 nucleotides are TGCGCCAGCAGCTTGGATCCCCTAGCGGGGGGCGAGCAGTACTTC. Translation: CASSLDPLAGGEQYF.

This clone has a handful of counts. The CDR3 here is CASSQGGAREQFF. CDR3 in DNA: TGTGCCAGCAGCCAAGGGGGAGCTCGCGAGCAGTTCTTC. This chain joins TRBV4-2 and TRBJ2-1; TRBD2 is a possible D gene (5 bases). Per the germline V gene, CDR1 is LGHNA and CDR2 is YNFKEQ. The length of the CDR3 is 13 residues. V was pared by 1 base and J by 10 bases, with 11 bases between.

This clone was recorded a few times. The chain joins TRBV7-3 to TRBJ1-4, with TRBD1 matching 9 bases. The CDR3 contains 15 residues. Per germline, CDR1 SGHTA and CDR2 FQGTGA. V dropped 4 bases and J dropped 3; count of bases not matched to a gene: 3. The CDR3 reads CASSSTGGANEKLFF. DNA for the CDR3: TGTGCCAGCAGCTCCACAGGGGGCGCTAATGAAAAACTGTTTTTT.

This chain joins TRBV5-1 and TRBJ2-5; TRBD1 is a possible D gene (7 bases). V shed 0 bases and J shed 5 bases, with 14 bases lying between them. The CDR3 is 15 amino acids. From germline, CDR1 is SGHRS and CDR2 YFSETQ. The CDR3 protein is CASSLGGAQGETQYF. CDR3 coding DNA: TGCGCCAGCAGCTTGGGGGGGGCACAGGGGGAGACCCAGTACTTC.

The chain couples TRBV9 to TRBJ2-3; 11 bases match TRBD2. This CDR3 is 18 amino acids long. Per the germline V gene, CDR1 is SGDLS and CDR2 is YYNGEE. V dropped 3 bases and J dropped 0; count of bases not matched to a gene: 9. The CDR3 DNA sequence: TGTGCCAGCAGCGCACCGGGACTAGCGGCTACTAGCACAGATACGCAGTATTTT. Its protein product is CASSAPGLAATSTDTQYF. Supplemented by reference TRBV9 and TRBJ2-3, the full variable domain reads DSGVTQTPKHLITATGQRVTLRCSPRSGDLSVYWYQQSLDQGLQFLIQYYNGEERAKGNILERFSAQQFPDLHSELNLSSLELGDSALYFCASSAPGLAATSTDTQYFGPGTRLTVL.

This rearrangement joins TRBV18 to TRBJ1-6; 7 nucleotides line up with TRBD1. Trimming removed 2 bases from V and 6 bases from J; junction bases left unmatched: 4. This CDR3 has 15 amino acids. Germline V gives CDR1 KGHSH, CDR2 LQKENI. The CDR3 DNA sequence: TGTGCCAGCTCACCATACCGGGACAGTAATTCACCCCTCCACTTT. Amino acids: CASSPYRDSNSPLHF.